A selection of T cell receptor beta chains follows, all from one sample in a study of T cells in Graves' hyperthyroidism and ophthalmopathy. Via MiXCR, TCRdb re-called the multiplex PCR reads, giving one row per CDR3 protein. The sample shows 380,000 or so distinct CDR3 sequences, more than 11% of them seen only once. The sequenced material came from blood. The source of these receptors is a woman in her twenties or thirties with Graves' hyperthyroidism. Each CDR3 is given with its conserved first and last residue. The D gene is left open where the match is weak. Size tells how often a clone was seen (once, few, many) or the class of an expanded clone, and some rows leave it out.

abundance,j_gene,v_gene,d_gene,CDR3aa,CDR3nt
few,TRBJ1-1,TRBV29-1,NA,CSTYLNTEAFF,TGCAGCACCTACCTAAACACTGAAGCTTTCTTT
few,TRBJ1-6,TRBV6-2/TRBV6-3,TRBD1,CASSIGQDNSPLHF,TGTGCCAGCAGCATCGGACAGGATAATTCACCCCTCCACTTT
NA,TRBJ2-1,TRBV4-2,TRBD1,CASSHWDRGEYNEQFF,TGTGCCAGCAGCCACTGGGACAGGGGAGAATACAATGAGCAGTTCTTC
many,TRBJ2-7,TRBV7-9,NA,CASSRGGGVNEQYF,TGTGCCAGCAGCCGAGGAGGGGGGGTTAACGAGCAGTACTTC
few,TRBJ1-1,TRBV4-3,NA,CASSQDVSGSVAFF,TGCGCCAGCAGCCAAGATGTTAGTGGATCTGTAGCTTTCTTT
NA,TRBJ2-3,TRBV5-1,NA,CASSLGGVTITDTQYF,TGCGCCAGCAGCTTAGGTGGGGTCACGATCACAGATACGCAGTATTTT
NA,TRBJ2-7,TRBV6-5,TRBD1,CASSYSRQGSYEQYF,TGTGCCAGCAGTTACTCCAGACAGGGATCCTACGAGCAGTACTTC
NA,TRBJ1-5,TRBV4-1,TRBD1,CASSHGTGGPLSEPQHF,TGCGCCAGCAGCCACGGGACAGGGGGACCTCTATCGGAGCCCCAGCATTTT
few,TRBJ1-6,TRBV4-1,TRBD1,CASSGPTGAPGSPLHF,TGCGCCAGCAGCGGCCCGACAGGGGCCCCAGGGTCACCCCTCCACTTT
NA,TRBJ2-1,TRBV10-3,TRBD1,CAITTGDNEQFF,TGTGCCATCACCACAGGGGACAATGAGCAGTTCTTC
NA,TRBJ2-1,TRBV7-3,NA,CASSLASNNEQFF,TGTGCCAGCAGCTTAGCTAGCAACAATGAGCAGTTCTTC
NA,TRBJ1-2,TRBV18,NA,CASSPVGGPWFSNGYTF,TGTGCCAGCTCACCCGTGGGGGGACCTTGGTTTAGCAATGGCTACACCTTC
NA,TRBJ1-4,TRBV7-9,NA,CASSLGSGDEKLFF,TGTGCCAGCAGCTTAGGGTCAGGAGACGAAAAACTGTTTTTT
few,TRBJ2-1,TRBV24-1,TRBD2,CATSDLPGKDPDPSGGKTMKQFF,TGTGCCACCAGTGATTTGCCGGGTAAGGACCCAGATCCCAGCGGGGGGAAAACAATGAAGCAGTTCTTC
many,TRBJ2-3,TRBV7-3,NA,CASSPIAGTDTQYF,TGTGCCAGCAGCCCTATAGCGGGCACAGATACGCAGTATTTT
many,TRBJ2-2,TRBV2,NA,CASSEAGYTGELFF,TGTGCCAGCAGTGAGGCGGGATACACCGGGGAGCTGTTTTTT
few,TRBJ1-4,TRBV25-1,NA,CASSPRIRGGEKLFF,TGTGCCAGCAGTCCCAGAATCCGCGGGGGTGAAAAACTGTTTTTT
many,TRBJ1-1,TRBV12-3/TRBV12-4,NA,CASSSHLGVNTEAFF,TGTGCCAGCAGTTCGCACCTTGGGGTGAACACTGAAGCTTTCTTT
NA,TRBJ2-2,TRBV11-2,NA,CASSLWDDPDTGELFF,TGTGCCAGCAGCTTATGGGATGACCCTGACACCGGGGAGCTGTTTTTT
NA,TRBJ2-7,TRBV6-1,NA,CASEANEKGYEQYF,TGTGCCAGCGAGGCCAACGAAAAGGGCTACGAGCAGTACTTC
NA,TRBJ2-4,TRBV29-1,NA,CSVRDRAGKNIQYF,TGCAGCGTTAGGGATAGGGCCGGCAAAAACATTCAGTACTTC
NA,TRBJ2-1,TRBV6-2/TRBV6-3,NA,CASSPLGSEQFF,TGTGCCAGCAGCCCCCTCGGTAGTGAGCAGTTCTTC
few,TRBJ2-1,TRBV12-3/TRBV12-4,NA,CASSLVLRWSGEQFF,TGTGCCAGCAGTTTGGTCTTGCGGTGGAGTGGTGAGCAGTTCTTC
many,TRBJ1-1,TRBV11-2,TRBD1,CASSSTGQGNTEAFF,TGTGCCAGCAGCTCCACGGGACAGGGGAACACTGAAGCTTTCTTT
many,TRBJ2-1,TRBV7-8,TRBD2,CASRTSGRAGEQFF,TGTGCCAGCAGGACTAGCGGGAGGGCAGGCGAGCAGTTCTTC
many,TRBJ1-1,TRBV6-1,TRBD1,CASHRGQGATEAFF,TGTGCCAGCCACCGCGGACAGGGGGCCACTGAAGCTTTCTTT
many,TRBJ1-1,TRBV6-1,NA,CASGLLDTEAFF,TGTGCCAGCGGACTCCTCGACACTGAAGCTTTCTTT
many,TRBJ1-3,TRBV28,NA,CASSLRYRNTIYF,TGTGCCAGCAGTTTACGGTATCGAAACACCATATATTTT
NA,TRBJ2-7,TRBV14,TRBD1,CASSQGVWTGEQYF,TGTGCCAGCAGCCAAGGGGTGTGGACAGGGGAGCAGTACTTC
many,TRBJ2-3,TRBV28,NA,CASSLPAQSGRADTQYF,TGTGCCAGCAGTCTGCCAGCCCAATCAGGGCGGGCAGATACGCAGTATTTT
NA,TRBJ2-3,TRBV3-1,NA,CASSHRGTDTQYF,TGTGCCAGCAGCCATCGCGGCACAGATACGCAGTATTTT
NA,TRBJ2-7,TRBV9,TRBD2,CASGPGGREQYF,TGTGCCAGCGGGCCGGGAGGCCGCGAGCAGTACTTC
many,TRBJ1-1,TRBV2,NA,CASSISTAEAFF,TGTGCCAGCAGCATATCTACAGCCGAAGCTTTCTTT
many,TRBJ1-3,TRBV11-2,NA,CASNRIGLGNTIYF,TGTGCCAGCAATCGTATTGGGCTGGGAAACACCATATATTTT
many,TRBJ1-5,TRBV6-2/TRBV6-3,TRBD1,CASSYTPGQGASNQPQHF,TGTGCCAGCAGTTACACCCCCGGACAGGGGGCGAGCAATCAGCCCCAGCATTTT
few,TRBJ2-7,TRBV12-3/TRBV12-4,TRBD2,CASSLATSGDYEQYF,TGTGCCAGCAGTTTAGCAACTAGCGGGGACTACGAGCAGTACTTC